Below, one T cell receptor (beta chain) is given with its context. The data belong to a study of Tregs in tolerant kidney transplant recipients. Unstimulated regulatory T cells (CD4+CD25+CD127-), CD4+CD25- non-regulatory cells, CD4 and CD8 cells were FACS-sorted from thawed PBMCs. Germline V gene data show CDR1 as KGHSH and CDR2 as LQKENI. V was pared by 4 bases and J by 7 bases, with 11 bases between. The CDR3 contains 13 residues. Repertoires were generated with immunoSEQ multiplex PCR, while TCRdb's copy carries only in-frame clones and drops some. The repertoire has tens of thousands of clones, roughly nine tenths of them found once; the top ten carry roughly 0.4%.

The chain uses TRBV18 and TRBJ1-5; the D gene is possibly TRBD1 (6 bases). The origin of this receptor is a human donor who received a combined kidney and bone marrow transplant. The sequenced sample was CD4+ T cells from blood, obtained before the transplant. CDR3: CASSLTRGQPQHF. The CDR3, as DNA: TGTGCCAGCTCACTAACCAGGGGACAGCCCCAGCATTTT.